One sample yielded the 16 T cell receptor beta chains listed below, sequenced in a study of cytomegalovirus exposure and HLA in healthy donors. The PCR used 60 Vbeta and 13 Jbeta primers. Sequencing used immunoSEQ multiplex PCR; TCRdb keeps in-frame clones, though not all of them. This sample's table reports roughly 120,000 clones. Sequencing was done on a sample of PBMCs. These receptor sequences come from a man between 18 and 29 years old in good health and CMV-seronegative.

The chain uses TRBV10-3 and TRBJ1-2; 10 bases match TRBD1. The CDR3 totals 15 residues. Germline lookup yields CDR1 ENHRY and CDR2 SYGVKD. The V gene end was trimmed by 6 bases and the J gene end by 7 bases; junction bases not matched to a gene: 11. The CDR3 region is CAISILGTGDSGYTF. The CDR3 nucleotides read TGTGCCATCAGCATACTCGGGACAGGGGACTCTGGCTACACCTTC.

This chain connects TRBV6-5 to TRBJ1-2, with TRBD1 matching 9 bases. This CDR3 is 15 amino acids long. The V and J ends lost 6 bases and 5 bases, in that order; junction bases with no gene match: 10. Germline V gene lookup returns CDR1 MNHEY and CDR2 SVGAGI. This CDR3 is CASSSGTGLRYGYTF. CDR3 DNA sequence: TGTGCCAGCAGCAGCGGGACAGGGCTTCGGTATGGCTACACCTTC.

The chain links TRBV25-1 to TRBJ2-7; D not resolved. In germline, CDR1 is MGHDK, CDR2 SYGVNS. The CDR3 spans 13 residues. Trimming removed 5 bases from V and 0 bases from J, with 8 bases in between. The CDR3 coding sequence is TGTGCCAGCAGTATCGGTAGCTCCTACGAGCAGTACTTC. Amino acid sequence: CASSIGSSYEQYF.

The CDR3 spells CASSGATGTSGSFPPYEQYF. In DNA, the CDR3 is TGCGCCAGCAGTGGAGCCACCGGGACTAGCGGGAGTTTTCCCCCCTACGAGCAGTACTTC. The rearrangement uses TRBV10-1 and TRBJ2-7, with 14 bases fitting TRBD2. The CDR3 is made up of 20 amino acids. Germline lookup yields CDR1 WNHNN and CDR2 SYGVQD (reference sequence). V dropped 4 bases and J dropped 2; count of bases not matched to a gene: 16.

This chain joins TRBV2 and TRBJ2-6, with 10 bases lining up with TRBD2. The junction had 6 bases not matched to a gene; V was cut back by 4 bases and J by 0 bases. The CDR3 loop spans 18 amino acids. CDR1 SNHLY and CDR2 FYNNEI come from the germline V gene. Written as DNA, the CDR3 is TGTGCCAGCAGTGCATGGACTAGCGGCTTCTCTGGGGCCAACGTCCTGACTTTC. Translating gives CASSAWTSGFSGANVLTF.

This rearrangement joins TRBV30 to TRBJ1-6; TRBD1 matches 10 bases. The CDR3 is 14 residues long. CDR1 is GTSNPN, CDR2 SVGIG, per germline (reference sequence). The trim removed 2 bases at V and 17 bases at J, leaving 12 bases unmatched. In nucleotides, the CDR3 is TGTGCCTGGAGTACCAATAACGACAGGGGGCCCGTCCACTTT. Residues: CAWSTNNDRGPVHF.

V usage is TRBV30 and J usage is TRBJ1-5; possible D gene TRBD1, 6 bases. Trimming pared 0 bases from V and 2 bases from J, leaving 14 bases between. From germline, CDR1 is GTSNPN and CDR2 SVGIG (reference sequence). The CDR3 sequence is 16 residues long. This chain's CDR3 is CAWSVKGAGGNQPQHF. DNA for the CDR3: TGTGCCTGGAGTGTAAAAGGGGCAGGGGGCAATCAGCCCCAGCATTTT.

This chain links TRBV27 with TRBJ2-5, with 8 nucleotides matching TRBD2. The V gene end was trimmed by 5 bases and the J gene end by 5 bases; junction bases not matched to a gene: 13. Germline-derived CDR1 and CDR2 are MNHEY and SMNVEV (reference sequence). The CDR3 sequence is 16 residues long. CDR3 coding DNA: TGTGCCAGCAGTCCCTCGGGGGGGAGTGTTCGGGAGACCCAGTACTTC. Translated: CASSPSGGSVRETQYF.

V usage is TRBV25-1 and J usage is TRBJ2-7, with TRBD2 matching over 8 bases. CDR1 is MGHDK, CDR2 SYGVNS, per germline. The V gene end was trimmed by 6 bases and the J gene end by 3 bases; junction bases not matched to a gene: 7. This CDR3 has 14 residues. The CDR3 is CASRAGGASYEQYF. As DNA, the CDR3 is TGTGCCAGCAGAGCCGGGGGGGCCAGCTACGAGCAGTACTTC.

The chain carries TRBV4-1 and TRBJ1-1; D perhaps matches TRBD1 (5 bases). The CDR3 is 14 amino acids. Germline CDR1 reads MGHRA; CDR2 reads YSYEKL. With 1 base removed from V and 5 bases from J, the gap between germline ends came to 11 bases. In nucleotides, the CDR3 is TGCGCCAGCAGCCAAGTCTCTCAGGGAACTGAAGCTTTCTTT. Protein product: CASSQVSQGTEAFF.

The chain is built from TRBV18 and TRBJ2-7, with 11 bases aligning to TRBD1. Germline values: CDR1 KGHSH, CDR2 LQKENI. Trimming at V came to 1 base and at J to 7 bases, leaving 3 bases not matched to a gene. The length of the CDR3 is 14 residues. The CDR3 nucleotides read TGTGCCAGCTCACCACGGACAGGGGGCACAGAGCAGTACTTC. Translating gives CASSPRTGGTEQYF.

This sequence joins TRBV10-3 and TRBJ1-5; D is possibly TRBD1 (5 bases). Deletions cut 6 bases from V and 6 bases from J, with 18 bases between. The CDR3 runs to 15 residues. CDR1 ENHRY and CDR2 SYGVKD come from the germline V gene. CDR3 in DNA: TGTGCCATCAGCCAAATTCAGGGAAGTAGTCAGCCCCAGCATTTT. Translation gives CAISQIQGSSQPQHF.

The chain has TRBV19 and TRBJ2-5; 10 nucleotides align to TRBD1. Per the germline V gene, CDR1 is LNHDA and CDR2 is SQIVND (reference sequence). Trimming removed 11 bases from V and 4 bases from J; junction bases left unmatched: 10. The CDR3 length is 14 residues. CDR3 coding DNA: TGTGCCTGTCGAGACAGGGGGCGCGGAGAGACCCAGTACTTC. It yields the protein CACRDRGRGETQYF.

The V and J genes are TRBV19 and TRBJ1-3; D gene ambiguous. V lost 5 bases and J lost 2, with 13 bases in between. This CDR3 comprises 15 residues. The germline CDR1 and CDR2 sequences are LNHDA and SQIVND (reference sequence). The CDR3 is CASSYLGIAGNTIYF. CDR3 nucleotides: TGTGCCAGTAGTTATCTCGGGATAGCTGGAAACACCATATATTTT.

The rearrangement uses TRBV5-4 and TRBJ1-1; no clear D. Germline values: CDR1 SGHNT, CDR2 YYREEE (reference sequence). Deletions cut 4 bases from V and 8 bases from J, with 18 bases between. This CDR3 has 14 residues. For the CDR3, the DNA is TGTGCCAGCAGCGTTGGCGGGAGGGAGCGAGAAGCTTTCTTT. Translated, it gives CASSVGGREREAFF.

The chain employs TRBV11-1 and TRBJ1-1; D call uncertain. Trimming stripped 5 bases from V and 1 base from J, with 8 bases between. CDR1 is SGHAT, CDR2 FQDESV, per germline (reference sequence). CDR3 length: 13 amino acids. The CDR3 sequence is CASSQKKNTEAFF. CDR3 DNA: TGTGCCAGCAGCCAGAAAAAGAACACTGAAGCTTTCTTT.